The source of this T cell receptor (beta chain) is a study of OX40 agonist ivuxolimab in advanced cancers. Study in general: Those enrolled were approximately 78% male, with a mean age of about 66 years and ages from 23 to 79. General observations from the study: In the 0.1 to 3.0 mg/kg range, CD4+ and CD8+ blood T cells had expanded clonally by week 6.

As concerns this clone: The antigen is unknown.

The table came from immunoSEQ multiplex PCR; TCRdb's copy has only in-frame clones and leaves some out. The sample shows approximately 84,000 clones, just over 85% of them seen only once. CDR3 length: 12 residues. Trimming pared 1 base from V and 2 bases from J, leaving 6 bases between. In germline, CDR1 is GTSNPN, CDR2 SVGIG (reference sequence). The chain recombines TRBV30 with TRBJ2-7; D may be TRBD1 (5 bases). The clonotype comes from an adult with an advanced solid tumor such as melanoma, head and neck, liver or kidney cancer. Here the sequenced sample was CD4+ or CD8+ T cells sorted from blood, taken in a trial of the OX40 agonist ivuxolimab. CDR3 loop: CAWSDRPYEQYF. CDR3 coding DNA: TGTGCCTGGAGTGACAGGCCCTACGAGCAGTACTTC.